Listed below are T cell receptor beta chains from one sample, sequenced in a study of graft-versus-host responses after intestinal transplantation. Clones were read by immunoSEQ multiplex PCR, and TCRdb kept only the in-frame ones, dropping some. The table includes about 14,000 clones, around 35% detected once. Sequences were derived from alloreactive CD8+ T cells from a mixed lymphocyte reaction culture, sampled before intestinal transplant. The receptor source for this set is a human patient who received an intestinal transplant. Each CDR3 is given with its conserved first and last residue. A D gene is named only where the DNA matches it firmly. Clone size is shown for a subset of rows, as once, few, many or a class of expanded clone.

TRBV4-3	TRBD2	few	TRBJ2-1	TGCGCCAGCAGCCAAGATAGGGCTAGCGGGGGGGCCTCTGAGCAGTTCTTC	CASSQDRASGGASEQFF
TRBV19	TRBD2	.	TRBJ2-1	TGTGCCAGTAGTATTGCGGGGGGTTCCTACAATGAGCAGTTCTTC	CASSIAGGSYNEQFF
TRBV21-1	.	.	TRBJ2-4	TGTGCCAGCAGCAAAGTTCGGTCTTCCAAAAACATTCAGTACTTC	CASSKVRSSKNIQYF
TRBV19	TRBD2	.	TRBJ2-7	TGTGCCAGTTCCGTGGCGGGGGATGAGTACGAGCAGTACTTC	CASSVAGDEYEQYF
TRBV7-2	TRBD2	.	TRBJ2-3	TGTGCCAGCAGCTTATTTTCTAATGCGGGGGGGAGCACAGATACGCAGTATTTT	CASSLFSNAGGSTDTQYF
TRBV7-9	TRBD1	few	TRBJ2-4	TGTGCCAGCAGCTCCTCCGGGACAGTAGCCAAAAACATTCAGTACTTC	CASSSSGTVAKNIQYF
TRBV30	.	.	TRBJ2-7	TGTGCCTGGGGGGGGGCGACAGGGGCCGGGTACGAGCAGTACTTC	CAWGGATGAGYEQYF
TRBV5-1	.	.	TRBJ2-5	TGCGCCAGCAGCCCCCGGACAGCCCAAGAGACCCAGTACTTC	CASSPRTAQETQYF
TRBV6-5	.	few	TRBJ1-2	TGTGCCAGCAGTTACTCCGCAGGGTATGATGGCTACACCTTC	CASSYSAGYDGYTF
TRBV7-9	TRBD2	.	TRBJ2-5	TGTGCCAGCAGCTTAGTGGGGGGGTACCAAGAGACCCAGTACTTC	CASSLVGGYQETQYF
TRBV7-8	TRBD1	few	TRBJ1-3	TGTGCCAGCAGCTTAGCGCAGGGGGCGCGAGGAAACACCATATATTTT	CASSLAQGARGNTIYF
TRBV4-3	TRBD1	.	TRBJ1-6	TGCGCCAGCAGCCAAGAGCTCCGGGACAGGGGCGCCTATAATTCACCCCTCCACTTT	CASSQELRDRGAYNSPLHF
TRBV25-1	TRBD1	few	TRBJ2-7	TGTGCCAGCAGTGAATCGAGGGGACAGGGGATCTACGAGCAGTACTTC	CASSESRGQGIYEQYF
TRBV5-4	.	.	TRBJ2-7	TGTGCCAGCAGCTTCTGGGGGGGCCACGAGCAGTACTTC	CASSFWGGHEQYF
TRBV10-2	TRBD1	.	TRBJ1-2	TGCGCCAGCAGTGGGACAGGGACCTATGGCTACACCTTC	CASSGTGTYGYTF
TRBV27	.	.	TRBJ1-6	TGTGCCAGCGGAGATTCTAATTCACCCCTCCACTTT	CASGDSNSPLHF
TRBV5-8	.	few	TRBJ1-3	TGTGCCAGCAGCTTGAGAACAGGGTTTCAAGACACCATATATTTT	CASSLRTGFQDTIYF
TRBV5-1	TRBD2	.	TRBJ2-7	TGCGCCAGCAGCTTGCTCGGACTAGCGGGGCCCTCCCTCCAGGAATACGAGCAGTACTTC	CASSLLGLAGPSLQEYEQYF
TRBV4-1	TRBD1	.	TRBJ2-7	TGCGCCAGCAGCCAACTACCACCGGGACAGTTATCCTACGAGCAGTACTTC	CASSQLPPGQLSYEQYF
TRBV29-1	TRBD1	few	TRBJ2-7	TGCAGCGTGTTGACAGGGCTATCCTACGAGCAGTACTTC	CSVLTGLSYEQYF
TRBV4-1	.	.	TRBJ1-5	TGCGCCAGCAGCCAGTCGATCTATAGCAATCAGCCCCAGCATTTT	CASSQSIYSNQPQHF
TRBV7-8	.	few	TRBJ1-1	TGTGCCAGCAGCTTAGTTATCGGGGGGAGGACTGAAGCTTTCTTT	CASSLVIGGRTEAFF
TRBV4-3	TRBD1	.	TRBJ2-7	TGCGCCAGCAGCCGCTCTGGGACAGGGAACGAGCAGTACTTC	CASSRSGTGNEQYF
TRBV4-3	.	.	TRBJ1-4	TGCGCCAGCAGCCAAGATCGGGCCGGGACTACTAATGAAAAACTGTTTTTT	CASSQDRAGTTNEKLFF
TRBV5-5	.	.	TRBJ2-7	TGTGCCAGCAGCTTGGGGGGGCACTACGAGCAGTACTTC	CASSLGGHYEQYF
TRBV6-1	.	few	TRBJ1-4	TGTGCCAGCGGGAAGGGAGGGGCCGAAAAACTGTTTTTT	CASGKGGAEKLFF
TRBV7-7	TRBD1	medium-sized	TRBJ1-4	TGTGCCAGCAGCTCGGGACAGGGAAGAGAAGGGTACAATGAAAAACTGTTTTTT	CASSSGQGREGYNEKLFF
TRBV12-5	.	few	TRBJ1-1	TGTGCTAGTGCCACAGAGTCGAACACTGAAGCTTTCTTT	CASATESNTEAFF